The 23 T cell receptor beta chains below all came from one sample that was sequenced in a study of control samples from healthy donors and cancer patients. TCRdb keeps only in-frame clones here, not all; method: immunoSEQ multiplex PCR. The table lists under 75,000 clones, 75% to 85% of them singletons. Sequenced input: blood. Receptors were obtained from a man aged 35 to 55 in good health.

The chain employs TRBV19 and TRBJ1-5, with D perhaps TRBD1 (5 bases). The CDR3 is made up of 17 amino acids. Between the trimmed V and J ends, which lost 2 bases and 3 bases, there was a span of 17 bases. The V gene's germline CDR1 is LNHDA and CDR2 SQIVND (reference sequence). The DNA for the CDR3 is TGTGCCAGTAGTATATCTGCAGGGAAGATAAACAATCAGCCCCAGCATTTT. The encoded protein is CASSISAGKINNQPQHF.

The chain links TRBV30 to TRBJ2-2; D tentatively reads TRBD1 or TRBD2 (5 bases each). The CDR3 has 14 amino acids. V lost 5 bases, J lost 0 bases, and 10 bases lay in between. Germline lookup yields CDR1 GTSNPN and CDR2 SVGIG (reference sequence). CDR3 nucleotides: TGTGCCTGGGTGAGGGGTGCGAACACCGGGGAGCTGTTTTTT. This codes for CAWVRGANTGELFF.

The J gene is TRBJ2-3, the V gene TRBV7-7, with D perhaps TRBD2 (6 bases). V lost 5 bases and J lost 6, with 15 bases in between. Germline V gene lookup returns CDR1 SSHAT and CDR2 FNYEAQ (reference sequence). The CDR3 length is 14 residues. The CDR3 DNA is TGTGCCAGCAGCCGATCTAGCGCCGGGGATACGCAGTATTTT. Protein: CASSRSSAGDTQYF.

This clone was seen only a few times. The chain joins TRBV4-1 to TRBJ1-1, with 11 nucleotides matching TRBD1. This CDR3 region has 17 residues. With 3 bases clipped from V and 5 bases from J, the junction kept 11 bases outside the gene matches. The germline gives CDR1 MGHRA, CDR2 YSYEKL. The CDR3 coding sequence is TGCGCCAGCAGCCAGCCCTATGGACAGGGGGCGAGGACTGAAGCTTTCTTT. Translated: CASSQPYGQGARTEAFF.

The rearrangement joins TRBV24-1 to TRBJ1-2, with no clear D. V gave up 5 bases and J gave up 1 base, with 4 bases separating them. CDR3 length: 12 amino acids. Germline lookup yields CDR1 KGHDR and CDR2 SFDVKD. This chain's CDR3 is CATSAYNYGYTF. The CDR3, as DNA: TGTGCCACCAGTGCCTATAACTATGGCTACACCTTC.

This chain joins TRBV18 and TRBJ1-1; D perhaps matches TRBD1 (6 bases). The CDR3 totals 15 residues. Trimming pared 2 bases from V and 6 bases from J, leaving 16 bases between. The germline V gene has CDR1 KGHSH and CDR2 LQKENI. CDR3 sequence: CASSPTYEGGAEAFF. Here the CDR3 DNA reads TGTGCCAGCTCACCAACTTACGAGGGGGGCGCTGAAGCTTTCTTT.

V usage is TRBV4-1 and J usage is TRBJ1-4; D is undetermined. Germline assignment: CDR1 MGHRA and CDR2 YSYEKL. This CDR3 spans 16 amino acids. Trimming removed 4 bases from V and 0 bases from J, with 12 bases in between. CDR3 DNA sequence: TGCGCCAGCAGCCTACGTACGGGAGCAACTAATGAAAAACTGTTTTTT. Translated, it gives CASSLRTGATNEKLFF.

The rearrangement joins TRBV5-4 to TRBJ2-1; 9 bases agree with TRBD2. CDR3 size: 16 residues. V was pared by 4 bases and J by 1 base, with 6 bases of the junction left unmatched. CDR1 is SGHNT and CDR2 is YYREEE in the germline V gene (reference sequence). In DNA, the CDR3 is TGTGCCAGCAGCCAAACTAGCGGGTATTCCTACAATGAGCAGTTCTTC. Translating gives CASSQTSGYSYNEQFF.

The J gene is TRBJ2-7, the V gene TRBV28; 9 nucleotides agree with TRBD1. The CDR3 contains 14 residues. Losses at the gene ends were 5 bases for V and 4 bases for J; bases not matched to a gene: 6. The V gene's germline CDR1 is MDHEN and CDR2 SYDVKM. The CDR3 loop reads CASSPQGARYEQYF. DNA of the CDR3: TGTGCCAGCAGTCCACAGGGGGCGCGGTACGAGCAGTACTTC. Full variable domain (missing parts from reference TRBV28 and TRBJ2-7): DVKVTQSSRYLVKRTGEKVFLECVQDMDHENMFWYRQDPGLGLRLIYFSYDVKMKEKGDIPEGYSVSREKKERFSLILESASTNQTSMYLCASSPQGARYEQYFGPGTRLTVT.

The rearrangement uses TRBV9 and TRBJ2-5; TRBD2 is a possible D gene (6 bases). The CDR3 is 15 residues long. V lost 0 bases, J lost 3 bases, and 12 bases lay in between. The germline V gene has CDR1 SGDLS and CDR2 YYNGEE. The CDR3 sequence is CASSVAGTYKETQYF. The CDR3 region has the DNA TGTGCCAGCAGCGTAGCCGGGACTTACAAAGAGACCCAGTACTTC.

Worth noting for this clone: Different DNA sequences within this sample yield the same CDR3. CDR3 coding DNA: TGTGCCAGCAGCCCGGGTAGGGGGGAATGTCAGCCCCAGCATTTT. As protein: CASSPGRGECQPQHF. The rearrangement uses TRBV14 and TRBJ1-5, with a weak D call TRBD1 (6 bases). CDR3 length: 15 amino acids. Germline values: CDR1 SGHDN, CDR2 FVKESK. V lost 4 bases and J 6 bases, leaving 16 bases between the germline ends.

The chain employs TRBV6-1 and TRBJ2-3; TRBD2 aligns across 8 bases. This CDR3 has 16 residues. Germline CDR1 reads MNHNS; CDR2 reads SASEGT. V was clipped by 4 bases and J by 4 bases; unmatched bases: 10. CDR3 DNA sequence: TGTGCCAGCAGTGCCAACCCCGGGGGGGAGGCAGATACGCAGTATTTT. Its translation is CASSANPGGEADTQYF.

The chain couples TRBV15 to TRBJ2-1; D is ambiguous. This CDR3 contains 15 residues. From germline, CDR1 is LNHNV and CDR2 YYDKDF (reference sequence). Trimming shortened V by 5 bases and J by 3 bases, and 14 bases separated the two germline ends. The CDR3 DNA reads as TGTGCCACCAGCTCCGCAGCCTCAGGCTACAATGAGCAGTTCTTC. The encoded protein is CATSSAASGYNEQFF. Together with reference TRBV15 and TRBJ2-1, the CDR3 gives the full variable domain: DAMVIQNPRYQVTQFGKPVTLSCSQTLNHNVMYWYQQKSSQAPKLLFHYYDKDFNNEADTPDNFQSRRPNTSFCFLDIRSPGLGDTAMYLCATSSAASGYNEQFFGPGTRLTVL.

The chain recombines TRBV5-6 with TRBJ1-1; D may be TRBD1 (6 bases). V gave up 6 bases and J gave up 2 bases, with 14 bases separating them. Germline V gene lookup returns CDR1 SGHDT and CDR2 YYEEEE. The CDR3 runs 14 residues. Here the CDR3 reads CASTNGQINTEAFF. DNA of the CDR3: TGTGCCAGCACCAATGGACAGATTAACACTGAAGCTTTCTTT.

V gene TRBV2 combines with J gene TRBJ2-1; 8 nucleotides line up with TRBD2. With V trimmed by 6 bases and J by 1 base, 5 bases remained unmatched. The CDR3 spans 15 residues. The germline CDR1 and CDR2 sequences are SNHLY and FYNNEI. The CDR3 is CASRSTSGSYNEQFF. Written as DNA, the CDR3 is TGTGCCAGCAGATCCACTAGCGGTTCCTACAATGAGCAGTTCTTC.

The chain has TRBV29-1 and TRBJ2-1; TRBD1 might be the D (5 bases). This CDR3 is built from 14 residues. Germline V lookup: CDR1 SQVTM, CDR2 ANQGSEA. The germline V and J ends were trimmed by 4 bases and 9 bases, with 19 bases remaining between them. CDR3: CSVADTGAYGEQFF. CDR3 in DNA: TGCAGCGTTGCGGACACCGGCGCTTACGGTGAGCAGTTCTTC.

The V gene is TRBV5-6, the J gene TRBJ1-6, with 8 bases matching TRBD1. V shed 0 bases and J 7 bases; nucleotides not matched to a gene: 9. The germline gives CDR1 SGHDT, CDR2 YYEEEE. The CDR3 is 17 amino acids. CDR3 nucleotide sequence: TGTGCCAGCAGCTTGGCGAGAGGACAGGGCTTGAATTCACCCCTCCACTTT. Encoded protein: CASSLARGQGLNSPLHF.

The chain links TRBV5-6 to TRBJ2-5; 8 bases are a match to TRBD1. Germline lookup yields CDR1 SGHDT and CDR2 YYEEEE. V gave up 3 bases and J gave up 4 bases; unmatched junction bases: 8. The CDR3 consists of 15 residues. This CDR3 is CASSWGQEERETQYF. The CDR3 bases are TGTGCCAGCAGCTGGGGACAGGAGGAAAGAGAGACCCAGTACTTC.

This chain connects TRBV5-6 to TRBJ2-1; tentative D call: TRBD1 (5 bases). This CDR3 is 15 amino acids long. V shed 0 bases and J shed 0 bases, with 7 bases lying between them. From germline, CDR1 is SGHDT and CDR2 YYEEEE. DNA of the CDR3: TGTGCCAGCAGCTTGGCACAGGACTCCTACAATGAGCAGTTCTTC. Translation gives CASSLAQDSYNEQFF.

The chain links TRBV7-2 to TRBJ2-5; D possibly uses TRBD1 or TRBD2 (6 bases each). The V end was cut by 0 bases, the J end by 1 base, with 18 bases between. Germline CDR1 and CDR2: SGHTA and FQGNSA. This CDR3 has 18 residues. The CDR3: CASSLALLRKGGQETQYF. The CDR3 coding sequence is TGTGCCAGCAGCTTAGCGTTGTTGAGGAAGGGGGGCCAAGAGACCCAGTACTTC.

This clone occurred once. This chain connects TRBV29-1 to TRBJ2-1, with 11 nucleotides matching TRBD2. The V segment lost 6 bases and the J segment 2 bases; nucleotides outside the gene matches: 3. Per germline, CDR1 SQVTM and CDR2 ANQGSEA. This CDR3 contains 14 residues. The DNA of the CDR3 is TGCAGCGTACCGACTAGCGGGACCTACAATGAGCAGTTCTTC. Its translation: CSVPTSGTYNEQFF.

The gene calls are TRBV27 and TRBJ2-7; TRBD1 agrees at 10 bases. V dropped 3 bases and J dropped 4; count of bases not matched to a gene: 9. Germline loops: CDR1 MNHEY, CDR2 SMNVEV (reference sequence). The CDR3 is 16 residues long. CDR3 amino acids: CASSFVRTGGSYEQYF. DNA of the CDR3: TGTGCCAGCAGTTTCGTGAGGACAGGGGGGTCGTACGAGCAGTACTTC.

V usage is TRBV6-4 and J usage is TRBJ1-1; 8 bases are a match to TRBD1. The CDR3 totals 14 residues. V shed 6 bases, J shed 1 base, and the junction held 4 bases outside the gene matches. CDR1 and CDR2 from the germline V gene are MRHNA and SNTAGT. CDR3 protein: CASRRDRQNTEAFF. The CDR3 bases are TGTGCCAGCAGGAGGGACAGGCAGAACACTGAAGCTTTCTTT.